Shown below are 19 T cell receptor beta chains from a single sample sequenced in a study of Ad26.COV2.S vaccination and SARS-CoV-2 variants. Treatment: about 20 received Ad26.COV2.S at low or high dose, single or two shots; about 5 received placebo; per-sample allocation not given. Sampling occurred on day 63 after the first vaccine or placebo injection. Sequencing used immunoSEQ multiplex PCR; TCRdb keeps in-frame clones, though not all of them. The table lists roughly 350,000 clones, 88% of them singletons. The sequences come from peripheral blood, collected in a trial of Ad26.COV2.S vaccine versus placebo. Receptors originate from a person between 18 and 65 years old who received the Ad26.COV2.S COVID-19 vaccine or a placebo.

The CDR3 region is CASSQEPSGANVLTF. CDR3 nucleotide sequence: TGTGCCAGCAGCCAAGAACCCTCTGGGGCCAACGTCCTGACTTTC. This chain joins TRBV4-2 and TRBJ2-6; D is undetermined. This CDR3 is 15 amino acids long. The V end lost 0 bases, the J end lost 0 bases, and 3 bases lay between the germline ends. Per the germline V gene, CDR1 is LGHNA and CDR2 is YNFKEQ.

The J gene is TRBJ1-4, the V gene TRBV2, with 7 bases fitting TRBD1. Germline-derived CDR1 and CDR2 are SNHLY and FYNNEI. The CDR3 contains 14 residues. Trimming took 6 bases from V and 5 from J; bases not matched to a gene: 6. The CDR3 loop is CASRGGTENEKLFF. For the CDR3, the DNA is TGTGCCAGCAGGGGGGGGACAGAGAATGAAAAACTGTTTTTT.

The chain joins TRBV30 to TRBJ1-4; 7 bases are a match to TRBD1. The CDR3 sequence is 15 residues long. The germline V gene has CDR1 GTSNPN and CDR2 SVGIG (reference sequence). Trimming cost V 5 bases and J 4 bases; bases outside gene matches: 10. The DNA for the CDR3 is TGTGCCTGGGGGCCCGACAGGGTAGTTAATGAAAAACTGTTTTTT. Its protein is CAWGPDRVVNEKLFF.

The CDR3 sequence: CASSSSIPYEQYF. DNA of the CDR3: TGTGCCAGCAGCAGTAGTATACCGTACGAGCAGTACTTC. The V call is TRBV7-2, the J call TRBJ2-7; D is undetermined. Per germline, CDR1 SGHTA and CDR2 FQGNSA. Deletions cut 5 bases from V and 4 bases from J, with 12 bases between. CDR3 length equals 13 residues.

This rearrangement joins TRBV7-7 to TRBJ2-1, with 10 positions matching TRBD2. V lost 0 bases to trimming and J lost 7 bases; unmatched junction nucleotides: 6. Germline V gene sequence: CDR1 SSHAT, CDR2 FNYEAQ (reference sequence). The CDR3 is 16 amino acids. CDR3 DNA sequence: TGTGCCAGCAGCTTAGCGCTAGCGGGAGTTGGGAATGAGCAGTTCTTC. Its translation is CASSLALAGVGNEQFF. Variable domain in full (rest from reference TRBV7-7 and TRBJ2-1): GAGVSQSPRYKVTKRGQDVTLRCDPISSHATLYWYQQALGQGPEFLTYFNYEAQPDKSGLPSDRFSAERPEGSISTLTIQRTEQRDSAMYRCASSLALAGVGNEQFFGPGTRLTVL.

The V gene is TRBV27, the J gene TRBJ1-2, with D tentatively TRBD1 (5 bases). V lost 6 bases and J 0 bases, leaving 8 bases between the germline ends. In germline, CDR1 is MNHEY, CDR2 SMNVEV (reference sequence). The CDR3 runs 13 residues. CDR3 sequence reads: CASRAGSNYGYTF. In DNA form, the CDR3 reads TGTGCCAGCAGGGCAGGGTCTAACTATGGCTACACCTTC.

The V gene is TRBV2, the J gene TRBJ1-2, with TRBD1 as a possible D gene (5 bases). Germline CDR1 and CDR2: SNHLY and FYNNEI. This CDR3 spans 13 amino acids. Trimming left V 5 bases short and J 4 bases short, with 11 bases between. The CDR3 spells CASSPGVVYGYTF. The CDR3 bases are TGTGCCAGCAGTCCGGGGGTGGTCTATGGCTACACCTTC.

The V and J genes are TRBV5-1 and TRBJ2-2; 9 positions agree with TRBD2. From germline, CDR1 is SGHRS and CDR2 YFSETQ. The CDR3 consists of 16 residues. The V segment lost 4 bases and the J segment 1 base; nucleotides outside the gene matches: 5. CDR3 amino acids: CASSLQTSGNTGELFF. DNA of the CDR3: TGCGCCAGCAGCCTTCAGACTAGCGGGAACACCGGGGAGCTGTTTTTT.

This clone was seen once. CDR3 bases: TGTGCCAGCAGCCCCGGTGGCGGCAATGAGCAGTTCTTC. Protein sequence: CASSPGGGNEQFF. This chain links TRBV28 with TRBJ2-1; D not certain. Per the germline V gene, CDR1 is MDHEN and CDR2 is SYDVKM. V was shortened by 6 bases and J by 6 bases, with 12 bases between the two germline ends. This CDR3 spans 13 amino acids.

The chain joins TRBV9 to TRBJ1-2, with a tentative D call TRBD1 (6 bases). Trimming took off 0 bases at V and 13 bases at J, with 19 bases between the two ends. This CDR3 has 14 amino acids. Germline V CDR1 and CDR2: SGDLS, YYNGEE. CDR3 region: CASSVAPTQGSSTF. The CDR3 nucleotides are TGTGCCAGCAGCGTAGCACCAACTCAGGGGTCTAGCACCTTC.

This chain joins TRBV11-2 and TRBJ1-5; 7 nucleotides align to TRBD1. This CDR3 spans 19 amino acids. V gave up 0 bases and J gave up 0 bases; unmatched junction bases: 11. Germline CDR1 reads SGHAT; CDR2 reads FQNNGV. This CDR3 is CASSLDRMQGGNSNQPQHF. The CDR3 region has the DNA TGTGCCAGCAGCTTAGATAGGATGCAGGGGGGGAATAGCAATCAGCCCCAGCATTTT. Full variable domain (missing parts from reference TRBV11-2 and TRBJ1-5): EAGVAQSPRYKIIEKRQSVAFWCNPISGHATLYWYQQILGQGPKLLIQFQNNGVVDDSQLPKDRFSAERLKGVDSTLKIQPAKLEDSAVYLCASSLDRMQGGNSNQPQHFGDGTRLSIL.

Only one count was recorded for this clone. The V and J genes are TRBV7-8 and TRBJ2-2; D is undetermined. The length of the CDR3 is 15 residues. Germline CDR1 is SGHVS and CDR2 is FQNEAQ. V was trimmed by 6 bases and J by 9 bases, leaving 20 bases between them. CDR3 sequence reads: CASSPSPQSTWELFF. The CDR3 region has the DNA TGTGCCAGCAGTCCATCCCCCCAATCGACCTGGGAGCTGTTTTTT. Filled out from reference TRBV7-8 and TRBJ2-2, the complete variable domain reads GAGVSQSPRYKVAKRGQDVALRCDPISGHVSLFWYQQALGQGPEFLTYFQNEAQLDKSGLPSDRFFAERPEGSVSTLKIQRTQQEDSAVYLCASSPSPQSTWELFFGEGSRLTVL.

This chain joins TRBV19 and TRBJ2-2, with TRBD1 identical over 7 bases. The germline CDR1 and CDR2 sequences are LNHDA and SQIVND (reference sequence). J was trimmed by 4 bases and V by 1 base; bases with no gene match: 6. The CDR3 contains 16 residues. This CDR3 is CASSIGGGPSTGELFF. The DNA of the CDR3 is TGTGCCAGTAGTATAGGAGGGGGCCCCAGCACCGGGGAGCTGTTTTTT. The full variable domain, completed using reference TRBV19 and TRBJ2-2, is DGGITQSPKYLFRKEGQNVTLSCEQNLNHDAMYWYRQDPGQGLRLIYYSQIVNDFQKGDIAEGYSVSREKKESFPLTVTSAQKNPTAFYLCASSIGGGPSTGELFFGEGSRLTVL.

This rearrangement joins TRBV30 to TRBJ2-5; the D is unclear. Germline V gene lookup returns CDR1 GTSNPN and CDR2 SVGIG (reference sequence). V was cut by 0 bases and J by 7 bases, with 6 bases left in between. The CDR3 is 11 residues long. CDR3 region: CAWSVLGTQYF. The CDR3 coding sequence is TGTGCCTGGAGTGTCTTAGGGACCCAGTACTTC.

This chain uses TRBV5-1 with TRBJ1-1; TRBD1 agrees at 10 bases. V lost 5 bases, J lost 0 bases, and 13 bases stayed unmatched. The CDR3 totals 18 residues. Per germline, CDR1 SGHRS and CDR2 YFSETQ. DNA for the CDR3: TGCGCCAGCAGTTTTCGGGACAGGGGTACGATTTTGAACACTGAAGCTTTCTTT. It yields the protein CASSFRDRGTILNTEAFF. The whole variable domain, filled in from reference TRBV5-1 and TRBJ1-1, reads KAGVTQTPRYLIKTRGQQVTLSCSPISGHRSVSWYQQTPGQGLQFLFEYFSETQRNKGNFPGRFSGRQFSNSRSEMNVSTLELGDSALYLCASSFRDRGTILNTEAFFGQGTRLTVV.

There are a few counts of this clone. The rearrangement links TRBV7-9 to TRBJ1-5; D is ambiguous. From germline, CDR1 is SEHNR and CDR2 FQNEAQ (reference sequence). This CDR3 spans 19 amino acids. V lost 1 base and J 0 bases, leaving 19 bases between the germline ends. The CDR3 sequence: CASSLEGTLFLYSNQPQHF. CDR3 in DNA: TGTGCCAGCAGCTTAGAAGGAACTCTTTTTCTTTATAGCAATCAGCCCCAGCATTTT.

The chain links TRBV7-9 to TRBJ1-2; the D is unclear. V lost 4 bases and J lost 7, with 10 bases in between. The CDR3 is 12 residues long. Per germline, CDR1 SEHNR and CDR2 FQNEAQ (reference sequence). The CDR3 coding sequence is TGTGCCAGCAGCTCTTCGGGCGCTGGCTACACCTTC. This codes for CASSSSGAGYTF.

This clone is a singleton in its sample. This chain joins TRBV9 and TRBJ1-1; D not certain. Trimming pared 2 bases from V and 2 bases from J, leaving 10 bases between. The CDR3 has 14 amino acids. Germline V CDR1 and CDR2: SGDLS, YYNGEE. The CDR3 DNA follows: TGTGCCAGCAGCGTTCAAGAGGCCAACACTGAAGCTTTCTTT. It specifies CASSVQEANTEAFF. The full variable domain, completed using reference TRBV9 and TRBJ1-1, is DSGVTQTPKHLITATGQRVTLRCSPRSGDLSVYWYQQSLDQGLQFLIQYYNGEERAKGNILERFSAQQFPDLHSELNLSSLELGDSALYFCASSVQEANTEAFFGQGTRLTVV.

The rearrangement uses TRBV27 and TRBJ1-1, with 8 bases matching TRBD1. Germline CDR1 and CDR2: MNHEY and SMNVEV (reference sequence). The CDR3 is 14 residues long. The V gene end was trimmed by 6 bases and the J gene end by 4 bases; junction bases not matched to a gene: 7. The CDR3, as DNA: TGTGCCAGCAGGCCGTGGACAGGGAGCACTGAAGCTTTCTTT. Protein: CASRPWTGSTEAFF.